The clone carrying this TCR beta chain was observed at least ten times. Antigen specificity is unknown. The entry originates in a study of T cells in Graves' hyperthyroidism and ophthalmopathy. Germline lookup yields CDR1 SGHAT and CDR2 FQNNGV. The CDR3 totals 14 residues. With V trimmed by 1 base and J by 12 bases, 9 bases remained unmatched. Study outcomes and limitations: Onset of ophthalmopathy came a median roughly 6 months after the model predicted it.

Clinical symptoms, serum thyroxine, TRAb, thyroid ultrasound and orbital computed tomography informed diagnoses. Amplification of TCR beta CDR3 regions was performed using RNA transcripts as template. The TCR CDR3 first-round RT-PCR relied on the HTBI primer set. Using its own MiXCR run on the multiplex PCR reads, TCRdb lists one record per CDR3 protein. Among about 610,000 distinct CDR3 sequences, about a sixth were seen once, and the ten largest hold 3% to 4%. The sequenced material came from blood. V gene TRBV11-2 combines with J gene TRBJ2-1; TRBD2 aligns across 7 bases. The receptor's source is a woman between 35 and 50 years old with Graves' ophthalmopathy. CDR3 bases: TGTGCCAGCAGCTTAGGGCGACTAGCCCCCGGGCAGTTCTTC. It encodes CASSLGRLAPGQFF.